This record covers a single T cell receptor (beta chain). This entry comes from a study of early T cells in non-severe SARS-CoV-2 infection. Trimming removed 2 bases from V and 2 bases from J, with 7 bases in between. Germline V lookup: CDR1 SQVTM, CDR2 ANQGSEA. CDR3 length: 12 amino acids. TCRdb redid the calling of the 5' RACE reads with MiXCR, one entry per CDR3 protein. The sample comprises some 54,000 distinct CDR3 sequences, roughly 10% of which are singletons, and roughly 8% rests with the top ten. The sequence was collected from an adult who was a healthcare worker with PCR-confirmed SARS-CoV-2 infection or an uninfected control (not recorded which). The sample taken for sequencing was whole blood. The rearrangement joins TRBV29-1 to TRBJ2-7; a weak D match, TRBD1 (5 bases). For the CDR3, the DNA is TGCAGCGTTGAATGGGGCACCTACGAGCAGTACTTC. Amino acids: CSVEWGTYEQYF.